Here is one T cell receptor beta chain with its context. These data are taken from a study of blood T cells in healthy people across ages. Primers used in a second PCR of roughly 6 to 11 cycles were a sample-barcoded 5' primer and a J-beta primer mix. Paired-end reads containing CDR3 totaled no fewer than 2.5 million for each sample. TCRdb passed the 5' RACE reads through MiXCR, listing each CDR3 protein once. Seen here are about 760,000 distinct CDR3 sequences, more than 55% observed once, and the top ten hold roughly 25%. V lost 6 bases to trimming and J lost 0 bases; unmatched junction nucleotides: 4. The CDR3 is made up of 16 amino acids. The germline gives CDR1 SGHTA, CDR2 FQGNSA.

This sequence joins TRBV7-2 and TRBJ2-3; 12 nucleotides line up with TRBD2. Sequencing was done on a sample of blood. This TCR was recovered from a man aged 35 to 55 in good health. CDR3 nucleotides: TGTGCCAGCAGTTTTCTAGCGGGGGGGAGCACAGATACGCAGTATTTT. It yields the protein CASSFLAGGSTDTQYF.